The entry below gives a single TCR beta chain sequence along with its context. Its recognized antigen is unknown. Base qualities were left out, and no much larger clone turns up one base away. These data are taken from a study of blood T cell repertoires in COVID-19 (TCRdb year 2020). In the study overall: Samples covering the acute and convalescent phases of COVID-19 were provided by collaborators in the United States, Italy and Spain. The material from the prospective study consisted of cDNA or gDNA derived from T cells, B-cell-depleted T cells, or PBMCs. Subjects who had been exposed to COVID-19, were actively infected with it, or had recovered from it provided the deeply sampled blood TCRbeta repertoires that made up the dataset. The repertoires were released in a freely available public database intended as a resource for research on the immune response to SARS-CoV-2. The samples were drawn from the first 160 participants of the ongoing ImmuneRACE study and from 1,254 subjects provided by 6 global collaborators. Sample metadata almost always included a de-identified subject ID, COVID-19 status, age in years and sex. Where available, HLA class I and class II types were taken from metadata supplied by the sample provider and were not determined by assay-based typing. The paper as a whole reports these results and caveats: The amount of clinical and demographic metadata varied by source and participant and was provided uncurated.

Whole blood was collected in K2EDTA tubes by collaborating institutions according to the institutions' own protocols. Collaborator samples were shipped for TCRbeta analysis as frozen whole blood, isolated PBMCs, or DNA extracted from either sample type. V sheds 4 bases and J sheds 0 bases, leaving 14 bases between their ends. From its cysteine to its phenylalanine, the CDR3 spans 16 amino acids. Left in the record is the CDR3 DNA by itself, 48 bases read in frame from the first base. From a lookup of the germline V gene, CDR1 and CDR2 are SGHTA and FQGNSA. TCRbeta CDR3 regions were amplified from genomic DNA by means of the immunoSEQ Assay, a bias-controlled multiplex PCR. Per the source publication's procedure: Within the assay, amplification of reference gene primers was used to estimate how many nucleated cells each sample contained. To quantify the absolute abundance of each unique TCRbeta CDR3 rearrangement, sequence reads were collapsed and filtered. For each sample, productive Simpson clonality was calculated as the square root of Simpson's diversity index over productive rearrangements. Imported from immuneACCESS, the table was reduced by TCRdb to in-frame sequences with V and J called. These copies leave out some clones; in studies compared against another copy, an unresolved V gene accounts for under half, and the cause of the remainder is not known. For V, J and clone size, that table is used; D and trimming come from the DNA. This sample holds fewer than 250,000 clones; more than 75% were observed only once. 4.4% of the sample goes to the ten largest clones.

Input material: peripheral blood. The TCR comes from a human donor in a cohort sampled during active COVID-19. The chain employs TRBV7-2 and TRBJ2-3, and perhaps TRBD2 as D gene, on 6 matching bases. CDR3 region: CASSSILASSTDTQYF. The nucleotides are TGTGCCAGCAGCTCGATACTAGCCTCCAGCACAGATACGCAGTATTTT. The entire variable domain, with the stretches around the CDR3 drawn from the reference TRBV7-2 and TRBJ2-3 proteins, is GAGVSQSPSNKVTEKGKDVELRCDPISGHTALYWYRQSLGQGLEFLIYFQGNSAPDKSGLPSDRFSAERTGGSVSTLTIQRTQQEDSAVYLCASSSILASSTDTQYFGPGTRLTVL.